The T cell receptor beta chain under discussion was sequenced for a study of glioma-infiltrating T cells (dated by TCRdb to 2016 to 2017). General notes on the study: The study sequenced TCR alpha- and beta-chain repertoires from glioma tissue, from non-neoplastic brain tissue and from matched peripheral blood mononuclear cells. To gauge divergence between tissue and blood T-cell populations, every tissue-infiltrating repertoire was compared against the peripheral blood repertoire from the same patient. Three low-grade glioma patients, seven or eight primary glioblastoma patients, and three non-glioma patients who contributed non-neoplastic brain tissue made up the paired cohort. What the work shows at the level of the full study, not this receptor alone: VJ-independent divergence between tissue and blood was lower than expected in non-neoplastic patients but higher than expected in all gliomas, particularly low-grade gliomas. Only a very small number of CDR3 sequences turned up in both tissue and blood, a result put down to high CDR3 diversity combined with limited sampling. Group comparisons were based on small numbers of patients: three non-neoplastic, three low-grade glioma and roughly 8 glioblastoma patients.

The iRepertoire nested amplicon-rescue multiplex PCR (arm-PCR) platform was used to amplify TCR alpha and beta CDR3 regions from RNA. The input for one-step reverse transcription and amplification was 100-400 ng of either tissue mRNA or PBMC total RNA. After bead purification, a secondary multiplex PCR added Illumina adapters, and libraries were gel-purified between 200 and 400 bp. Demultiplexing relied on internal 6-nucleotide barcodes carried by the libraries. The libraries were sequenced on an Illumina MiSeq using 2x220 or 2x250 nucleotide paired-end reads. In the source study's methods: Paired reads were merged using FLASH 1.2.11 and aligned with BWA-MEM to the GRCh37 human genome, and TRA and TRB reads were then extracted. An IMGT-derived reference of cassette sequences and CDR3 motifs, with pseudogenes included, was used for V and J assignment. Reads were translated in three frames, and productive CDR3s were defined by a C…FGXG motif without stop codons. Clonotypes were defined as unique combinations of V-J cassette pair and CDR3 amino acid sequence. Hamming distance filtering was applied to reads, with thresholds set by the sequence error rate of each sample in mapped regions. TCRdb reprocessed the public reads (quality trimming at Q25 with fastp, clone calling with MiXCR) and kept in-frame beta chains. Records with the same CDR3 protein are collapsed into one entry carrying the most frequent genes and DNA. TCRdb assigned the V and J calls; the authors' analysis was not used. The table for this sample lists roughly 100,000 distinct CDR3 sequences; approximately 28% of them were counted only once. The top ten hold 44% of the sample.

This clonotype was counted between two and nine times. Which antigen it targets is not known. The record has no base qualities; no much larger clone is one base away. Sequencing was carried out using glioma tissue, nonneoplastic brain tissue, or PBMCs (not recorded which). This receptor was taken from a human donor with low-grade glioma or glioblastoma, undergoing nonglioma brain surgery, or in good health (not recorded which).

The DNA sequence is given as TGTGCCAGCAGCTTCTACAGACAGGGAACCTACGAGCAGTACTTC. This encodes CASSFYRQGTYEQYF. Here the chain combines TRBV7-8 and TRBJ2-7; 7 middle bases align to TRBD1. The CDR3 sequence holds 15 residues, the cysteine and phenylalanine included. Only CDR3 DNA is held: 45 bases, read in frame from base 1. Taken from the germline V gene, the CDR1 and CDR2 loops are SGHVS and FQNEAQ. Trimmed from V: 3 bases; trimmed from J: 2 bases; junction bases lacking a gene match: 7. The reference TRBV7-8 and TRBJ2-7 proteins fill in what lies around the CDR3, so the full variable domain reads GAGVSQSPRYKVAKRGQDVALRCDPISGHVSLFWYQQALGQGPEFLTYFQNEAQLDKSGLPSDRFFAERPEGSVSTLKIQRTQQEDSAVYLCASSFYRQGTYEQYFGPGTRLTVT.